These 9 T cell receptor beta chains were all obtained from the same sample, sequenced in a study of T cells in Graves' hyperthyroidism and ophthalmopathy. Amplification yielded TCR beta CDR3 regions, with RNA transcripts as the source. The study used the HTBI primer set for a first-round RT-PCR of the TCR CDR3. TCRdb redid the calling of the multiplex PCR reads with MiXCR, one entry per CDR3 protein. In the table there are some 490,000 distinct CDR3 sequences, more than 15% of which are singletons. The material sequenced was blood. The receptors derive from a woman aged 25 to 39 with Graves' ophthalmopathy.

This clonotype appeared a few times. The chain links TRBV15 to TRBJ1-6, with D unresolved. This CDR3 contains 16 residues. Trimming left V 2 bases short and J 10 bases short, with 18 bases between. Germline CDR1 is LNHNV and CDR2 is YYDKDF (reference sequence). CDR3 nucleotides: TGTGCCACCAGCAGAAGGATCCCCGATTCCGAGTCACCCCTCCACTTT. Its translation: CATSRRIPDSESPLHF. The variable domain in full, completed from reference TRBV15 and TRBJ1-6, reads DAMVIQNPRYQVTQFGKPVTLSCSQTLNHNVMYWYQQKSSQAPKLLFHYYDKDFNNEADTPDNFQSRRPNTSFCFLDIRSPGLGDTAMYLCATSRRIPDSESPLHFGNGTRLTVT.

The chain has TRBV6-1 and TRBJ1-1, with a possible D match to TRBD1 (6 bases). Trimming shortened V by 11 bases and J by 1 base, and 11 bases separated the two germline ends. The CDR3 totals 12 residues. CDR1 and CDR2 (germline): MNHNS, SASEGT. The DNA for the CDR3 is TGTGCCTCCTGGGGGGCGAACACTGAAGCTTTCTTT. Its protein product is CASWGANTEAFF.

This chain uses TRBV6-1 with TRBJ2-3, with TRBD2 matching 10 bases. The CDR3 consists of 16 residues. Losses at the gene ends were 2 bases for V and 1 base for J; bases not matched to a gene: 3. Germline values: CDR1 MNHNS, CDR2 SASEGT. CDR3 coding DNA: TGTGCCAGCAGTGAACTAGCGGGAGAAGGCACAGATACGCAGTATTTT. Its translation is CASSELAGEGTDTQYF.

Only a few counts were recorded for this clonotype. The J gene is TRBJ1-4, the V gene TRBV27, with a possible D match to TRBD1 (5 bases). The CDR3 totals 14 residues. V was trimmed by 6 bases and J by 6 bases, leaving 14 bases between them. Germline CDR1 MNHEY, CDR2 SMNVEV (reference sequence). DNA of the CDR3: TGTGCCAGCAGGGAGCGGGGGAGGCATGAAAAACTGTTTTTT. It translates to CASRERGRHEKLFF.

This clonotype was detected ten times or more. J is TRBJ2-7 and V is TRBV20-1; D unresolved. Trimming pared 3 bases from V and 2 bases from J, leaving 11 bases between. Germline V lookup: CDR1 DFQATT, CDR2 SNEGSKA (reference sequence). The CDR3 extends over 13 amino acids. The CDR3 here is CSASDPDPYEQYF. Here the CDR3 DNA reads TGCAGTGCTAGCGACCCTGACCCCTACGAGCAGTACTTC.

This clonotype was recorded at least ten times. The chain joins TRBV11-3 to TRBJ1-3; D remains unclear. Looked up from germline, CDR1 is SGHNT and CDR2 is YENEEA. The ends were cut back, 0 bases at V and 2 bases at J, with 8 bases in the middle. The CDR3 loop spans 15 amino acids. CDR3 region: CASSLEGSPGNTIYF. CDR3 sequence (DNA): TGTGCCAGCAGCTTAGAGGGCAGTCCTGGAAACACCATATATTTT. Full variable domain (remainder filled in from reference TRBV11-3 and TRBJ1-3): EAGVVQSPRYKIIEKKQPVAFWCNPISGHNTLYWYLQNLGQGPELLIRYENEEAVDDSQLPKDRFSAERLKGVDSTLKIQPAELGDSAVYLCASSLEGSPGNTIYFGEGSWLTVV.

The V and J genes are TRBV13 and TRBJ2-2, with TRBD2 as a possible D gene (5 bases). CDR1 PRHDT and CDR2 FYEKMQ come from the germline V gene (reference sequence). With 0 bases removed from V and 7 bases from J, the gap between germline ends came to 21 bases. The CDR3 runs to 18 residues. The CDR3, as DNA: TGTGCCAGCAGCTTAGGGGATCGGGGAATCTTTTGGAGCGGGGAGCTGTTTTTT. This encodes CASSLGDRGIFWSGELFF.

The chain joins TRBV4-3 to TRBJ2-3, with 10 bases fitting TRBD2. Germline CDR1 is LGHNA and CDR2 is YSLEER. The CDR3 runs 15 residues. Trimming at V came to 0 bases and at J to 13 bases, leaving 10 bases not matched to a gene. CDR3 region: CASSQDMFGTSAKYF. The CDR3 nucleotides are TGCGCCAGCAGCCAAGATATGTTCGGGACTAGCGCTAAGTATTTT.

In its sample, this clonotype was seen many times. The V gene is TRBV11-2, the J gene TRBJ2-5; D is tentatively TRBD1 or TRBD2 (5 bases each). The CDR3 length is 14 residues. Deletions cut 4 bases from V and 4 bases from J, with 13 bases between. Germline assignment: CDR1 SGHAT and CDR2 FQNNGV. CDR3 sequence reads: CASSSTGQPETQYF. The CDR3 nucleotides are TGTGCCAGCAGCTCCACGGGGCAGCCAGAGACCCAGTACTTC.